Each of the 27 T cell receptor beta chains below was sequenced from the same sample in a study of OX40 agonist ivuxolimab in advanced cancers. The method was immunoSEQ multiplex PCR; TCRdb's version includes in-frame clones alone and lacks a portion of them. The table shows 75,000 to 90,000 clones, with roughly 92% occurring only once. This material consisted of CD4+ or CD8+ T cells sorted from blood, taken in a trial of the OX40 agonist ivuxolimab. Source of these receptors: an adult with an advanced solid tumor such as melanoma, head and neck, liver or kidney cancer.

This clone showed up just once. J is TRBJ1-3 and V is TRBV7-8; no clear D. V lost 5 bases, J lost 2 bases, and 10 bases lay in between. CDR1 is SGHVS and CDR2 is FQNEAQ in the germline V gene. The length of the CDR3 is 14 residues. CDR3 in DNA: TGTGCCAGCAGCCCCGGCGGGACTGGAAACACCATATATTTT. It yields the protein CASSPGGTGNTIYF.

The chain is built from TRBV7-9 and TRBJ2-7; 7 nucleotides align to TRBD1. The germline gives CDR1 SEHNR, CDR2 FQNEAQ (reference sequence). CDR3 length equals 15 residues. V lost 5 bases and J lost 1; bases outside the gene matches: 8. The CDR3 region has the DNA TGTGCCAGCAGCGCAACCCCGGACAGGTCCTACGAGCAGTACTTC. Protein: CASSATPDRSYEQYF.

The chain uses TRBV7-8 and TRBJ1-2; D ambiguous. Germline CDR1 is SGHVS and CDR2 is FQNEAQ. This CDR3 is built from 12 residues. V lost 1 base and J 6 bases, leaving 6 bases between the germline ends. The CDR3 region is CASSLGGDGYTF. The CDR3 DNA reads as TGTGCCAGCAGCTTAGGTGGGGATGGCTACACCTTC.

The V and J genes are TRBV6-5 and TRBJ1-6; D gene uncertain. CDR3 size: 14 residues. Looked up from germline, CDR1 is MNHEY and CDR2 is SVGAGI. V was pared by 7 bases and J by 7 bases, with 14 bases between. This CDR3 reads CASITRSSNSPLHF. CDR3 in DNA: TGTGCCAGCATCACCCGAAGCTCCAATTCACCCCTCCACTTT.

The V call is TRBV29-1, the J call TRBJ1-1; D may be TRBD1 (6 bases). Germline values: CDR1 SQVTM, CDR2 ANQGSEA. V lost 3 bases and J 0 bases, leaving 8 bases between the germline ends. The CDR3 covers 13 residues. CDR3 amino acids: CSVDQGMNTEAFF. As DNA, the CDR3 is TGCAGCGTTGATCAGGGGATGAACACTGAAGCTTTCTTT. The complete variable domain, with remaining parts taken from reference TRBV29-1 and TRBJ1-1, reads SAVISQKPSRDICQRGTSLTIQCQVDSQVTMMFWYRQQPGQSLTLIATANQGSEATYESGFVIDKFPISRPNLTFSTLTVSNMSPEDSSIYLCSVDQGMNTEAFFGQGTRLTVV.

J is TRBJ2-5 and V is TRBV7-2; 9 nucleotides match TRBD2. CDR3 length: 15 amino acids. Trimming removed 5 bases from V and 4 bases from J; junction bases left unmatched: 8. Germline assignment: CDR1 SGHTA and CDR2 FQGNSA. CDR3 amino acids: CASSLRGGYPETQYF. The CDR3, as DNA: TGTGCCAGCAGCCTGCGGGGGGGCTACCCAGAGACCCAGTACTTC. The full variable domain, rest sourced from reference TRBV7-2 and TRBJ2-5, is GAGVSQSPSNKVTEKGKDVELRCDPISGHTALYWYRQSLGQGLEFLIYFQGNSAPDKSGLPSDRFSAERTGGSVSTLTIQRTQQEDSAVYLCASSLRGGYPETQYFGPGTRLLVL.

This chain connects TRBV4-1 to TRBJ1-5; no clear D. Per the germline V gene, CDR1 is MGHRA and CDR2 is YSYEKL. This CDR3 contains 13 residues. With 0 bases removed from V and 6 bases from J, the gap between germline ends came to 6 bases. The CDR3 DNA reads as TGCGCCAGCAGCCAAGAGATAACTCAGCCCCAGCATTTT. Amino acids: CASSQEITQPQHF.

The chain recombines TRBV19 with TRBJ1-5; D may be TRBD1 (6 bases). The germline CDR1 and CDR2 sequences are LNHDA and SQIVND (reference sequence). Trimming pared 4 bases from V and 6 bases from J, leaving 13 bases between. There are 14 residues in the CDR3. This chain's CDR3 is CASSTVGGVQPQHF. CDR3 sequence (DNA): TGTGCCAGTAGTACTGTAGGGGGTGTTCAGCCCCAGCATTTT.

The chain uses TRBV19 and TRBJ2-3, with 8 nucleotides matching TRBD1. Germline lookup yields CDR1 LNHDA and CDR2 SQIVND (reference sequence). With 5 bases clipped from V and 1 base from J, the junction kept 2 bases outside the gene matches. The CDR3 extends over 14 amino acids. DNA for the CDR3: TGTGCCAGTAGTGACAGGGGCCGCACAGATACGCAGTATTTT. It codes for CASSDRGRTDTQYF.

The V and J genes are TRBV29-1 and TRBJ2-7, with D perhaps TRBD1 or TRBD2 (5 bases each). Looked up from germline, CDR1 is SQVTM and CDR2 is ANQGSEA. CDR3 length: 12 amino acids. Trimming stripped 3 bases from V and 4 bases from J, with 10 bases between. In nucleotides, the CDR3 is TGCAGCGTTGAGTCGAGGGGTTACGAGCAGTACTTC. Translating gives CSVESRGYEQYF.

The gene calls are TRBV7-9 and TRBJ2-1, with a possible D match to TRBD1 (7 bases). The V and J ends lost 8 bases and 4 bases respectively, with 27 bases between them. The germline gives CDR1 SEHNR, CDR2 FQNEAQ (reference sequence). This CDR3 region has 18 residues. CDR3 nucleotides: TGTGCCAGCCGTAAGGGGGCGGGGCAGGGAGAATTTTACAATGAGCAGTTCTTC. Its protein is CASRKGAGQGEFYNEQFF.

The CDR3 bases are TGTGCCTGGGGTGGGACAGCAAACTATGGCTACACCTTC. This codes for CAWGGTANYGYTF. The chain has TRBV30 and TRBJ1-2, with TRBD1 identical over 7 bases. Losses at the gene ends were 5 bases for V and 2 bases for J; bases not matched to a gene: 5. In germline, CDR1 is GTSNPN, CDR2 SVGIG (reference sequence). This CDR3 spans 13 amino acids.

The chain has TRBV6-1 and TRBJ2-7; no clear D. The ends were cut back, 11 bases at V and 5 bases at J, with 16 bases in the middle. Germline-derived CDR1 and CDR2 are MNHNS and SASEGT. The CDR3 is 12 amino acids. As DNA, the CDR3 is TGTGCCGCCGAGGCATCTTCGGACGAGCAGTACTTC. Translating it yields CAAEASSDEQYF.

V is TRBV5-6 and J is TRBJ2-7, with 8 bases identical to TRBD2. V dropped 4 bases and J dropped 4; count of bases not matched to a gene: 4. CDR1 and CDR2 (germline): SGHDT, YYEEEE. CDR3 length: 13 residues. The CDR3 loop is CASSPGGPYEQYF. The CDR3 DNA sequence: TGTGCCAGCAGCCCGGGGGGGCCTTACGAGCAGTACTTC.

The V call is TRBV5-1, the J call TRBJ1-1; 7 nucleotides line up with TRBD1. CDR1 and CDR2 from the germline V gene are SGHRS and YFSETQ. V lost 3 bases and J lost 0; bases outside the gene matches: 5. The CDR3 covers 15 residues. The CDR3 region has the DNA TGCGCCAGCAGCTCCACAGGGGAGATGAACACTGAAGCTTTCTTT. It is translated as CASSSTGEMNTEAFF.

This clone has just one count. The V call is TRBV27, the J call TRBJ2-3; the match to TRBD1 covers 9 bases. Germline assignment: CDR1 MNHEY and CDR2 SMNVEV (reference sequence). The V and J ends lost 2 bases and 3 bases, in that order; junction bases with no gene match: 9. The CDR3 is 17 residues long. The CDR3 bases are TGTGCCAGCAGTTTAGGGAGGGGACAGGGAGGAACAGATACGCAGTATTTT. This codes for CASSLGRGQGGTDTQYF.

This clone was counted once. The CDR3: CASSAGLNSGANVLTF. CDR3 nucleotide sequence: TGCGCCAGCAGCGCTGGACTGAACTCTGGGGCCAACGTCCTGACTTTC. This chain connects TRBV5-1 to TRBJ2-6, with D possibly TRBD2 on 5 matching bases. This CDR3 has 16 amino acids. Germline assignment: CDR1 SGHRS and CDR2 YFSETQ. Deletions cut 4 bases from V and 0 bases from J, with 11 bases between.

There are a few counts of this clone. J is TRBJ2-1 and V is TRBV10-2; weak D call: TRBD2 (6 bases). Looked up from germline, CDR1 is WSHSY and CDR2 is SAAADI. The CDR3 contains 12 residues. V was cut by 3 bases and J by 10 bases, with 10 bases left in between. The CDR3 loop reads CASSDGTQEQFF. The CDR3 region has the DNA TGCGCCAGCAGTGACGGGACTCAGGAGCAGTTCTTC.

This rearrangement joins TRBV30 to TRBJ1-1; a weak D match, TRBD1 (5 bases). The CDR3 runs to 13 residues. Between the trimmed V and J ends, which lost 5 bases and 0 bases, there was a span of 10 bases. The germline V gene encodes CDR1 GTSNPN and CDR2 SVGIG (reference sequence). The CDR3 DNA is TGTGCCTGGGCGGGGGGACTGAACACTGAAGCTTTCTTT. Translating gives CAWAGGLNTEAFF.

The chain uses TRBV6-5 and TRBJ2-5; D is tentatively TRBD1 or TRBD2 (7 bases each). Between the trimmed V and J ends, which lost 6 bases and 5 bases, there was a span of 19 bases. CDR1 and CDR2 from the germline V gene are MNHEY and SVGAGI. The CDR3 is 15 amino acids. Here the CDR3 DNA reads TGTGCCAGCAGGACTCAGGGGGGGAGCGGGGAGACCCAGTACTTC. It specifies CASRTQGGSGETQYF.

The rearrangement uses TRBV6-6 and TRBJ2-2, with D perhaps matching TRBD2 (5 bases). V was trimmed by 5 bases and J by 4 bases, leaving 17 bases between them. Per the germline V gene, CDR1 is MNHNY and CDR2 is SVGAGI (reference sequence). This CDR3 is built from 16 residues. In nucleotides, the CDR3 is TGTGCCAGCAGTCCCCTAGGAAACCGGGGCACCGGGGAGCTGTTTTTT. Translating gives CASSPLGNRGTGELFF.

V gene TRBV5-6 combines with J gene TRBJ2-7; tentatively, D is TRBD1 (6 bases). CDR3 size: 12 residues. V was shortened by 2 bases and J by 7 bases, with 10 bases between the two germline ends. Germline V gene data show CDR1 as SGHDT and CDR2 as YYEEEE. The CDR3 DNA follows: TGTGCCAGCAGCTTTATTGGACAGGAGCAGTACTTC. Its protein product is CASSFIGQEQYF.

This clone has just one count. The rearrangement links TRBV27 to TRBJ2-3; D is uncertain. CDR1 MNHEY and CDR2 SMNVEV come from the germline V gene (reference sequence). This CDR3 is 13 amino acids long. V lost 9 bases and J lost 5, with 15 bases in between. The CDR3 coding sequence is TGTGCCAGTACACAGAATCATAAAGATACGCAGTATTTT. Translated, it gives CASTQNHKDTQYF.

The chain has TRBV9 and TRBJ2-7; TRBD2 aligns across 11 bases. Germline loops: CDR1 SGDLS, CDR2 YYNGEE. The CDR3 runs 15 residues. Trimming removed 6 bases from V and 2 bases from J; junction bases left unmatched: 7. CDR3 loop: CASTPGTSGTYEQYF. CDR3 bases: TGTGCCAGCACCCCCGGGACTAGCGGCACCTACGAGCAGTACTTC.

The genes are TRBV30 and TRBJ2-1, with D perhaps assigned TRBD1 or TRBD2 (5 bases each). CDR1 and CDR2 from the germline V gene are GTSNPN and SVGIG (reference sequence). Trimming removed 4 bases at V and 2 bases at J, with 9 bases between. The CDR3 contains 13 residues. In DNA, the CDR3 is TGTGCCTGGAAGGGGCGGGCCTACAATGAGCAGTTCTTC. Translating gives CAWKGRAYNEQFF.

V usage is TRBV7-3 and J usage is TRBJ2-7; 9 nucleotides align to TRBD2. This CDR3 comprises 16 residues. V lost 4 bases and J lost 0; bases outside the gene matches: 7. CDR1 and CDR2 from the germline V gene are SGHTA and FQGTGA. CDR3 amino acids: CASSSTSGPTSYEQYF. CDR3 DNA: TGTGCCAGCAGCTCCACTAGCGGGCCCACCTCCTACGAGCAGTACTTC.

The chain carries TRBV14 and TRBJ1-3; no firm D call. Germline loops: CDR1 SGHDN, CDR2 FVKESK. Between the trimmed V and J ends, which lost 1 base and 0 bases, there was a span of 10 bases. The CDR3 loop spans 16 amino acids. CDR3 in amino acids: CASSQVPGSSGNTIYF. CDR3 nucleotides: TGTGCCAGCAGCCAAGTACCGGGGTCCTCTGGAAACACCATATATTTT.